The 14 T cell receptor beta chains given below trace back to one sample, sequenced in a study of T cell responses to AZD1222 COVID-19 vaccine (dated by TCRdb to the early 2020s). Libraries were prepared through the immunoSEQ multiplex PCR assay. In its TCRdb copy, this immuneACCESS table keeps in-frame sequences only and misses some clones. Where compared with another copy, unresolved V genes explain less than half of these, and the others have no known cause. The sample table shows roughly 91,000 clones, and roughly 89% are seen once. The top ten constitute over 2% of the sample. Taken with the paper, the label for time point translates to: baseline before first vaccination. The input for sequencing was peripheral blood, taken on day 0 of AZD1222 vaccination. The receptor set was obtained from an adult in good health.

The chain carries TRBV12-3 or TRBV12-4 and TRBJ1-1, with 7 bases fitting TRBD1. V lost 4 bases, J lost 11 bases, and 4 bases stayed unmatched. This CDR3 spans 11 amino acids. CDR3 region: CASSSDRRAFF. The CDR3 DNA sequence: TGTGCCAGCAGTTCGGACAGGCGCGCTTTCTTT.

The chain combines TRBV30 with TRBJ1-1, with TRBD1 matching over 7 bases. The V and J ends lost 0 bases and 5 bases, in that order; junction bases with no gene match: 12. This CDR3 comprises 16 residues. The V gene's germline CDR1 is GTSNPN and CDR2 SVGIG (reference sequence). The CDR3 DNA follows: TGTGCCTGGAGTGTACAGGGGACACTAAGAGAAACTGAAGCTTTCTTT. It specifies CAWSVQGTLRETEAFF.

The genes are TRBV7-9 and TRBJ2-2; D not resolved. Trimming removed 1 base from V and 6 bases from J, with 12 bases in between. The CDR3 runs to 15 residues. Germline loops: CDR1 SEHNR, CDR2 FQNEAQ (reference sequence). The CDR3 DNA reads TGTGCCAGCAGCTTAGGAAATGGTTATCCCGGGGAGCTGTTTTTT. It translates to CASSLGNGYPGELFF.

The V call is TRBV19, the J call TRBJ1-2; D gene unclear. Germline values: CDR1 LNHDA, CDR2 SQIVND (reference sequence). Trimming stripped 4 bases from V and 2 bases from J, with 14 bases between. The length of the CDR3 is 15 residues. DNA of the CDR3: TGTGCCAGTAGTAAAAGTTTCACAGTGAACTATGGCTACACCTTC. Its protein product is CASSKSFTVNYGYTF.

J is TRBJ1-1 and V is TRBV18; TRBD1 matches 7 bases. Germline values: CDR1 KGHSH, CDR2 LQKENI. V was pared by 0 bases and J by 2 bases, with 6 bases of the junction left unmatched. This CDR3 is built from 16 residues. The CDR3 loop is CASSPPNTGVNTEAFF. Written as DNA, the CDR3 is TGTGCCAGCTCACCACCGAATACAGGGGTCAACACTGAAGCTTTCTTT.

CDR3 protein: CASSLKDFRHADTQYF. The CDR3 nucleotides read TGTGCCAGCAGTTTAAAGGACTTCCGCCATGCAGATACGCAGTATTTT. The chain couples TRBV28 to TRBJ2-3, with D possibly TRBD2 on 5 matching bases. Germline V CDR1 and CDR2: MDHEN, SYDVKM. The CDR3 covers 16 residues. V shed 2 bases and J shed 4 bases, with 16 bases lying between them.

This clone has more than one count but fewer than ten. This chain uses TRBV7-2 with TRBJ2-7; 8 nucleotides line up with TRBD1. Per germline, CDR1 SGHTA and CDR2 FQGNSA. Trimming at V came to 5 bases and at J to 2 bases, leaving 5 bases not matched to a gene. This CDR3 is built from 14 residues. The CDR3 sequence is CASSGGQGPYEQYF. In DNA form, the CDR3 reads TGTGCCAGCAGCGGCGGACAGGGCCCCTACGAGCAGTACTTC.

The rearrangement uses TRBV15 and TRBJ1-2, with 7 bases identical to TRBD1. Looked up from germline, CDR1 is LNHNV and CDR2 is YYDKDF (reference sequence). J gave up 2 bases and V 0 bases, and 3 bases lay outside the gene matches. The CDR3 totals 15 residues. This CDR3 reads CATSRDKGANYGYTF. CDR3 nucleotides: TGTGCCACCAGCAGAGATAAGGGGGCCAACTATGGCTACACCTTC.

This clone showed up just once. The chain joins TRBV7-2 to TRBJ1-2; D may be TRBD1 (5 bases). Looked up from germline, CDR1 is SGHTA and CDR2 is FQGNSA. Between the trimmed V and J ends, which lost 5 bases and 4 bases, there was a span of 11 bases. This CDR3 is 13 amino acids long. The CDR3 region has the DNA TGTGCCAGCAGCCACGGGGGGAGCTATGGCTACACCTTC. This codes for CASSHGGSYGYTF.

Comments on this clone: Other DNA sequences in the same sample also yield this CDR3. The chain has TRBV7-9 and TRBJ1-2, with TRBD1 identical over 8 bases. The V segment lost 5 bases and the J segment 2 bases; nucleotides outside the gene matches: 4. CDR3 length: 14 amino acids. In germline, CDR1 is SEHNR, CDR2 FQNEAQ (reference sequence). The CDR3 spells CASSPGQGNYGYTF. DNA for the CDR3: TGTGCCAGCAGCCCTGGACAGGGCAACTATGGCTACACCTTC.

J is TRBJ1-3 and V is TRBV7-8, with D perhaps matching TRBD1 (5 bases). Per germline, CDR1 SGHVS and CDR2 FQNEAQ. This CDR3 contains 17 residues. V was trimmed by 5 bases and J by 0 bases, leaving 17 bases between them. The CDR3, as DNA: TGTGCCAGCAGCCTAAGGGGCCGGGGGAACTCTGGAAACACCATATATTTT. This sequence encodes CASSLRGRGNSGNTIYF.

This rearrangement joins TRBV24-1 to TRBJ2-3, with D tentatively TRBD2 (6 bases). This CDR3 comprises 15 residues. V lost 2 bases to trimming and J lost 1 base, with 9 bases between them. Germline V CDR1 and CDR2: KGHDR, SFDVKD. The CDR3 coding sequence is TGTGCCACCAGTGATTCGCGGGACCGCACAGATACGCAGTATTTT. Translated: CATSDSRDRTDTQYF.

The sample holds a few counts of this clone. This rearrangement joins TRBV6-5 to TRBJ1-3, with D possibly being TRBD1 (6 bases). The V gene's germline CDR1 is MNHEY and CDR2 SVGAGI. This CDR3 is 14 amino acids long. V was trimmed by 8 bases and J by 0 bases, leaving 11 bases between them. CDR3 sequence (DNA): TGTGCCAGCGGGGCGGGGGCCTCTGGAAACACCATATATTTT. Its translation: CASGAGASGNTIYF.

This chain uses TRBV6-5 with TRBJ2-4; 8 bases agree with TRBD1. Germline V CDR1 and CDR2: MNHEY, SVGAGI. The CDR3 contains 13 residues. The ends lost 7 bases at V and 5 bases at J; junction bases unmatched: 4. The DNA of the CDR3 is TGTGCCAGCACCACAGGGGGAGAAAACATTCAGTACTTC. Translating gives CASTTGGENIQYF.